The 15 T cell receptor beta chains below come from one sample, sequenced in a study of Graves' ophthalmopathy and Graves' hyperthyroidism. Amplification of the TCR beta CDR3 regions used RNA transcripts (as template). First-round RT-PCR used HTBI primers; second-round multiplex PCR followed. TCRdb itself ran the multiplex PCR reads through MiXCR, one entry per CDR3 protein. In the table there are hundreds of thousands of distinct CDR3 sequences, over 40% of which are singletons. Sequenced: peripheral blood. The receptors were sampled from an adult man with Graves' ophthalmopathy.

Concerning this clonotype itself: The conserved closing phenylalanine or tryptophan is absent in this CDR3, likely reflecting a read error. The V call is TRBV4-3, the J call TRBJ2-5; 9 bases map to TRBD2. This CDR3 contains 16 residues. Germline loops: CDR1 LGHNA, CDR2 YSLEER. V shed 0 bases, J shed 2 bases, and the junction held 4 bases outside the gene matches. CDR3 bases: TGCGCCAGCAGCCAAGATGGGCGGGGGGGACAAGAGACCCAGTACGTC. Translation: CASSQDGRGGQETQYV.

This clonotype was counted only a few times. V usage is TRBV4-1 and J usage is TRBJ2-7; tentatively, D is TRBD1 or TRBD2 (5 bases each). The CDR3 totals 13 residues. Looked up from germline, CDR1 is MGHRA and CDR2 is YSYEKL. V was shortened by 3 bases and J by 4 bases, with 10 bases between the two germline ends. In nucleotides, the CDR3 is TGCGCCAGCAGCCATACGGGGCCTTACGAGCAGTACTTC. Translating it yields CASSHTGPYEQYF.

This chain joins TRBV25-1 and TRBJ1-1, with D maybe TRBD1 (6 bases). CDR3 length: 15 residues. Deletions cut 8 bases from V and 0 bases from J, with 16 bases between. In germline, CDR1 is MGHDK, CDR2 SYGVNS. The chain's CDR3 is CASGQADRMNTEAFF. CDR3 nucleotides: TGTGCCAGCGGCCAAGCCGACAGGATGAACACTGAAGCTTTCTTT. Together with reference TRBV25-1 and TRBJ1-1, the CDR3 gives the full variable domain: EADIYQTPRYLVIGTGKKITLECSQTMGHDKMYWYQQDPGMELHLIHYSYGVNSTEKGDLSSESTVSRIRTEHFPLTLESARPSHTSQYLCASGQADRMNTEAFFGQGTRLTVV.

Ten or more counts support this clonotype. The V call is TRBV19, the J call TRBJ2-5, with D possibly matching TRBD1 (6 bases). Germline V gene data show CDR1 as LNHDA and CDR2 as SQIVND (reference sequence). The CDR3 loop spans 13 amino acids. Trimming left V 6 bases short and J 9 bases short, with 17 bases between. As DNA, the CDR3 is TGTGCCAGTAGCAGCCAGAGGGGGTTAGCCCAGTACTTC. As protein: CASSSQRGLAQYF.

For this clonotype: A clone one base away is much larger, so this may be a read error. The chain combines TRBV12-3 or TRBV12-4 with TRBJ2-6; no definite D call. With 7 bases removed from V and 6 bases from J, the gap between germline ends came to 10 bases. The CDR3 runs 13 residues. CDR3 protein: CASTRTEANVLTF. In nucleotides, the CDR3 is TGTGCCAGCACCAGAACTGAGGCCAACGTCCTGACTTTC.

Concerning this clonotype itself: Given a much more abundant clone one base away, this may be a read error. Since the CDR3 does not end with the conserved phenylalanine or tryptophan, this likely comes from a read error. The gene calls are TRBV2 and TRBJ2-2; D could derive from TRBD1 or TRBD2 (6 bases each). Germline V gene data show CDR1 as SNHLY and CDR2 as FYNNEI. The CDR3 is made up of 13 amino acids. V was clipped by 4 bases and J by 5 bases, with 8 bases between them. DNA for the CDR3: TGTGCCAGCAGTGGCGGGACAACCGGGGAGCTGTTTCTT. Translated: CASSGGTTGELFL.

The chain employs TRBV7-8 and TRBJ2-5; 7 positions match TRBD2. The CDR3 is 14 amino acids. V gave up 0 bases and J gave up 5 bases; unmatched junction bases: 3. Germline V CDR1 and CDR2: SGHVS, FQNEAQ. The CDR3 loop is CASSLATSTETQYF. The CDR3, as DNA: TGTGCCAGCAGCTTAGCGACTAGCACCGAGACCCAGTACTTC.

The DNA for the CDR3 is TGCAGCGTTGGACTAGCGGGGGGATCAGAGACCCAGTACTTC. Its translation is CSVGLAGGSETQYF. The chain recombines TRBV29-1 with TRBJ2-5; 13 nucleotides align to TRBD2. Losses at the gene ends were 4 bases for V and 4 bases for J; bases not matched to a gene: 3. The CDR3 is 14 amino acids. Germline CDR1 SQVTM, CDR2 ANQGSEA.

This clonotype was seen ten or more times. Relative to the germline gene, one junction end is altered; a read error may explain this. The genes are TRBV12-3 or TRBV12-4 and TRBJ1-6, with D unclear. The CDR3 is 14 amino acids. CDR3 region: CASSLARDNSPLHF. The CDR3 coding sequence is TGTGCCAGCAGCTTAGCGAGGGATAATTCACCCCTCCACTTT.

V and J are TRBV5-6 and TRBJ1-2, with D unclear. Germline V gene data show CDR1 as SGHDT and CDR2 as YYEEEE. This CDR3 spans 13 amino acids. V was clipped by 3 bases and J by 3 bases, with 9 bases between them. CDR3 protein: CASSWPDYYGYTF. CDR3 DNA sequence: TGTGCCAGCAGCTGGCCGGACTACTATGGCTACACCTTC.

Worth noting for this clonotype: With a much larger clone just one base away, this may be a read error. The chain couples TRBV5-1 to TRBJ1-1; possible D gene TRBD1, 5 bases. Germline V gene lookup returns CDR1 SGHRS and CDR2 YFSETQ. The CDR3 has 14 amino acids. Trimming pared 7 bases from V and 1 base from J, leaving 14 bases between. The CDR3 DNA follows: TGCGCCAGCGGCGGAACAGGCAAGAACACTGAAGCTTTCTTT. Translated, it gives CASGGTGKNTEAFF.

This clonotype showed up just a few times. The rearrangement joins TRBV19 to TRBJ1-5; a possible D gene is TRBD1 (6 bases). V lost 6 bases, J lost 2 bases, and 14 bases lay in between. This CDR3 region has 15 residues. Per germline, CDR1 LNHDA and CDR2 SQIVND (reference sequence). CDR3 amino acids: CASRRQVTGNQPQHF. CDR3 coding DNA: TGTGCCAGTAGAAGACAGGTTACGGGCAATCAGCCCCAGCATTTT.

The chain links TRBV29-1 to TRBJ1-2, with 9 bases matching TRBD1. The CDR3 is 12 amino acids. From germline, CDR1 is SQVTM and CDR2 ANQGSEA. V trimming: 7 bases; J trimming: 5 bases; junction bases outside the gene matches: 5. This chain's CDR3 is CSDRGQGYGYTF. DNA for the CDR3: TGCAGCGATAGGGGACAGGGTTATGGCTACACCTTC.

This clonotype occurred a few times. The chain uses TRBV7-3 and TRBJ2-2, with a tentative D call TRBD2 (5 bases). The germline gives CDR1 SGHTA, CDR2 FQGTGA. This CDR3 has 16 residues. Trimming cost V 0 bases and J 3 bases, with 11 bases left between them. The CDR3 is CASSLTRASYTGELFF. CDR3 DNA: TGTGCCAGCAGCTTAACGAGGGCTAGCTACACCGGGGAGCTGTTTTTT.

The chain combines TRBV25-1 with TRBJ2-7, with 7 bases matching TRBD1. This CDR3 is 12 amino acids long. The germline V gene encodes CDR1 MGHDK and CDR2 SYGVNS. V shed 4 bases and J 5 bases; nucleotides not matched to a gene: 2. The CDR3 bases are TGTGCCAGCAGTGGAGGGGGCAACGAGCAGTACTTC. This gives the protein CASSGGGNEQYF.